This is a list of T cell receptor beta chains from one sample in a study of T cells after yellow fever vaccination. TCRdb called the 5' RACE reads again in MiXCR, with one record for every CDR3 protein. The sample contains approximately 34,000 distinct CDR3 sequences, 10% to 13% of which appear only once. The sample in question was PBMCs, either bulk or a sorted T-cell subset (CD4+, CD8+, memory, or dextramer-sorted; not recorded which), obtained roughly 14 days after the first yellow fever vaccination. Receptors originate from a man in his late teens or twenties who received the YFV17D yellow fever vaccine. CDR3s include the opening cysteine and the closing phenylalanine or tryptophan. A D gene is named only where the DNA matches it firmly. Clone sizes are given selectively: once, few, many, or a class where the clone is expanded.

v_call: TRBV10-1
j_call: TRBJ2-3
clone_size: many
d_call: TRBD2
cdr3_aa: CASSSGGEPDTQYF
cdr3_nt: TGCGCCAGCAGTAGCGGGGGGGAGCCAGATACGCAGTATTTT

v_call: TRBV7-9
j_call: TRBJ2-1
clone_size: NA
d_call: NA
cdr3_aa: CASSLEGAGNNEQFF
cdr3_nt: TGTGCCAGCAGCTTAGAAGGTGCTGGGAACAATGAGCAGTTCTTC

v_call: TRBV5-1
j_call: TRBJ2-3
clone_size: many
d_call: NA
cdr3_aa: CASSRGAGSTDTQYF
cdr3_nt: TGCGCCAGCTCTCGGGGGGCAGGGAGCACAGATACGCAGTATTTT

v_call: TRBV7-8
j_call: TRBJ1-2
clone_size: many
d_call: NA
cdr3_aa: CASSLNRVVGYTF
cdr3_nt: TGTGCCAGCAGCTTAAACAGGGTTGTCGGCTACACCTTC

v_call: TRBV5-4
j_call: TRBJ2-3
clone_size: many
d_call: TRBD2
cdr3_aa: CATLVAGGLSDTQYF
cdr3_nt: TGTGCCACACTAGTGGCGGGGGGGCTGTCAGATACGCAGTATTTT

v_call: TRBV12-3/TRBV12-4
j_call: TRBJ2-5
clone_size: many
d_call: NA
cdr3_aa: CASSLAAGNQETQYF
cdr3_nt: TGTGCCAGCAGTTTAGCGGCAGGCAATCAAGAGACCCAGTACTTC

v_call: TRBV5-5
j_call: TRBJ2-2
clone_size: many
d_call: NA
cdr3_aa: CASSLAPAGAGELFF
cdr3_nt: TGTGCCAGCAGCTTGGCTCCGGCAGGGGCCGGGGAGCTGTTTTTT

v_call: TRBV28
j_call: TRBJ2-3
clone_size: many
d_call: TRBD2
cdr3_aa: CASSRSGGTDTQYF
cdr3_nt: TGTGCCAGCAGCAGAAGCGGGGGCACAGATACGCAGTATTTT

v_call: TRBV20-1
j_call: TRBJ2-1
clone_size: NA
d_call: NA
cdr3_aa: CSATSSTRGAGNAVFF
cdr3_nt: TGCAGTGCTACTAGTAGCACTCGAGGTGCGGGGAATGCTGTGTTCTTC

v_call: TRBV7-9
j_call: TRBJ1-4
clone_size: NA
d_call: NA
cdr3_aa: CAGSSTRGVRNEKLFF
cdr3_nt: TGTGCCGGCAGCTCTACGCGGGGAGTACGAAATGAAAAACTGTTTTTT

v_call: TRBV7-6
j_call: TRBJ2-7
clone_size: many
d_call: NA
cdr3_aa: CASSPQEVRYEQYF
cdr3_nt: TGTGCCAGCAGTCCACAGGAAGTCCGGTACGAGCAGTACTTC

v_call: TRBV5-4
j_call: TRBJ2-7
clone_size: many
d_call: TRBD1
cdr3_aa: CASSLVGTGRTYEQYF
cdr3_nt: TGTGCCAGCAGCTTGGTGGGGACAGGACGTACCTACGAGCAGTACTTC

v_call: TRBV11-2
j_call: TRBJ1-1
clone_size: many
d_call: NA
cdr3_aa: CASSLGPRTEAFF
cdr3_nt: TGTGCCAGCAGCTTAGGACCGCGCACTGAAGCTTTCTTT

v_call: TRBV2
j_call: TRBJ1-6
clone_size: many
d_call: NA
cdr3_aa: CASRNNSPLHF
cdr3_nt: TGTGCCAGTCGTAATAATTCACCCCTCCACTTT

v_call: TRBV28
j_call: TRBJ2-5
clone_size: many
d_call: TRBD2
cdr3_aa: CASMAGGRLIATQYF
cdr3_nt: TGTGCCAGCATGGCGGGGGGGAGGCTTATTGCGACCCAGTACTTC

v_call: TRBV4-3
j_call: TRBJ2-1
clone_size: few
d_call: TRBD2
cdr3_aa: CASSQDPLRGGGNEQFF
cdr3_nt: TGCGCCAGCAGCCAAGATCCCCTACGGGGGGGGGGCAATGAGCAGTTCTTC

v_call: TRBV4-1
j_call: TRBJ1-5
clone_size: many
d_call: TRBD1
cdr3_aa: CASSPGQGAPVQPQHF
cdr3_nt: TGCGCCAGCAGCCCTGGACAGGGGGCGCCGGTTCAGCCCCAGCATTTT

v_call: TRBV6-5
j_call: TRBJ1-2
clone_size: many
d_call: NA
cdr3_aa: CASSYSGTPGYGYTF
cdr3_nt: TGTGCCAGCAGTTACTCGGGGACCCCGGGCTATGGCTACACCTTC

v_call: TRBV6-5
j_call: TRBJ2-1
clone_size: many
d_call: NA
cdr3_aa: CASSYSTPATNNEQFF
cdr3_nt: TGTGCCAGCAGTTACTCGACGCCAGCTACAAACAATGAGCAGTTCTTC

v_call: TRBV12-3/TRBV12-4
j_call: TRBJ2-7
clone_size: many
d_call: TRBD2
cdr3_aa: CASRQPGLGEQYF
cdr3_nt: TGTGCCAGCAGACAACCGGGACTAGGCGAGCAGTACTTC

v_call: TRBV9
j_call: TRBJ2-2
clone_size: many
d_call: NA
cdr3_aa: CASSVRAFTGELFF
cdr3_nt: TGTGCCAGCAGCGTGAGGGCATTCACCGGGGAGCTGTTTTTT

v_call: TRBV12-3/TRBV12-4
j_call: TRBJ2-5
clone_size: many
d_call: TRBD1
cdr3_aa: CASRSDRGVETQYF
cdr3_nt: TGTGCCAGCAGGTCTGACAGGGGGGTAGAGACCCAGTACTTC

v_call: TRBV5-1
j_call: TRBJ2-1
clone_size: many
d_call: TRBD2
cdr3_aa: CASSGGGYNEQFF
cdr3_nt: TGCGCCAGCAGCGGGGGGGGATATAATGAGCAGTTCTTC

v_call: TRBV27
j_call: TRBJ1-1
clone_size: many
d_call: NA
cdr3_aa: CASSWGDQNTEAFF
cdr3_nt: TGTGCCAGCTCCTGGGGGGACCAGAACACTGAAGCTTTCTTT

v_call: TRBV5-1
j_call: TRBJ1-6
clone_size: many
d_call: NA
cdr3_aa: CASRPTLGSYNSPLHF
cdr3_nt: TGCGCCAGCAGACCAACGCTAGGCTCCTATAATTCACCCCTCCACTTT